Following are 21 T cell receptor beta chains from one sample sequenced in a study of blood T cell repertoires in COVID-19. Generated by immunoSEQ multiplex PCR, the TCRdb table keeps only in-frame clones and is missing some. Of 200,000 to 300,000 clones listed, 70% to 90% are singletons. What was sequenced was PBMCs or T cells enriched from blood (not recorded which). The receptor source for this set is a woman aged 40 to 50 with acute COVID-19.

The rearrangement uses TRBV11-3 and TRBJ1-2, with D possibly being TRBD1 (5 bases). This CDR3 has 13 residues. The germline gives CDR1 SGHNT, CDR2 YENEEA. The germline V and J ends were trimmed by 3 bases and 9 bases, with 14 bases remaining between them. This chain's CDR3 is CASSFGTGGRYTF. The CDR3 DNA follows: TGTGCCAGCAGCTTTGGGACGGGAGGGCGCTACACCTTC.

This rearrangement joins TRBV2 to TRBJ2-4; 10 positions agree with TRBD2. V was clipped by 5 bases and J by 4 bases; unmatched bases: 2. Germline CDR1 and CDR2: SNHLY and FYNNEI. The CDR3 extends over 14 amino acids. The CDR3 DNA sequence: TGTGCCAGCAGTACACTAGCGGGAAAAAACATTCAGTACTTC. Translating gives CASSTLAGKNIQYF.

This rearrangement joins TRBV10-2 to TRBJ2-7; 15 bases agree with TRBD2. Per germline, CDR1 WSHSY and CDR2 SAAADI. The J segment lost 5 bases and the V segment lost 6 bases, leaving 8 bases of the junction unmatched. This CDR3 is 16 amino acids long. The CDR3 loop reads CASRPTGTSGRNEQYF. DNA of the CDR3: TGCGCCAGCAGACCCACCGGGACTAGCGGGAGGAACGAGCAGTACTTC.

CDR3 DNA: TGTGCCACCATCGAATCCAGGGCCGGGCAGACCCAGTACTTC. This codes for CATIESRAGQTQYF. The chain couples TRBV24-1 to TRBJ2-5; perhaps TRBD1 as D (5 bases). This CDR3 comprises 14 residues. The germline V and J ends were trimmed by 8 bases and 6 bases, with 18 bases remaining between them. Germline CDR1 and CDR2: KGHDR and SFDVKD.

V gene TRBV5-1 combines with J gene TRBJ2-7, with TRBD1 identical over 7 bases. The CDR3 has 15 residues. The germline V gene encodes CDR1 SGHRS and CDR2 YFSETQ. The J segment lost 1 base and the V segment lost 0 bases, leaving 4 bases of the junction unmatched. CDR3 sequence reads: CASSLGGTASYEQYF. The CDR3 nucleotides are TGCGCCAGCAGCTTGGGGGGGACAGCTTCCTACGAGCAGTACTTC.

V and J are TRBV29-1 and TRBJ2-2, with 10 bases that match TRBD1. The CDR3 is made up of 16 amino acids. Germline CDR1 and CDR2: SQVTM and ANQGSEA. J was trimmed by 5 bases and V by 7 bases; bases with no gene match: 13. CDR3 nucleotide sequence: TGCAGCGCGACAGGGGGCCTGTCGATTGGGACCGGGGAGCTGTTTTTT. This gives the protein CSATGGLSIGTGELFF.

The chain links TRBV19 to TRBJ1-2, with a weak D call TRBD1 (6 bases). V lost 5 bases and J lost 5, with 12 bases in between. The CDR3 runs to 13 residues. The germline CDR1 and CDR2 sequences are LNHDA and SQIVND (reference sequence). The CDR3 region has the DNA TGTGCCAGTAGTCCGCAGGGGAGATATGGCTACACCTTC. Translating it yields CASSPQGRYGYTF.

The count of this clone is one. The chain joins TRBV5-1 to TRBJ1-6; the match to TRBD1 covers 7 bases. Looked up from germline, CDR1 is SGHRS and CDR2 is YFSETQ. The length of the CDR3 is 15 residues. Losses at the gene ends were 2 bases for V and 14 bases for J; bases not matched to a gene: 13. CDR3 residues: CASSFGASRTGALHF. In nucleotides, the CDR3 is TGCGCCAGCAGCTTTGGGGCAAGCCGTACAGGGGCCCTCCACTTT.

V is TRBV3-1 (or the pseudogene TRBV3-2) and J is TRBJ2-3; tentatively, D is TRBD2 (6 bases). CDR3 size: 14 residues. Trimming pared 4 bases from V and 6 bases from J, leaving 14 bases between. The germline V gene has CDR1 LGHDT and CDR2 YNNKEL (reference sequence). In DNA form, the CDR3 reads TGTGCCAGCAGCCCAACTTTTGGGACTGATACGCAGTATTTT. Protein sequence: CASSPTFGTDTQYF.

J is TRBJ2-7 and V is TRBV5-4; 8 nucleotides agree with TRBD1. The CDR3 has 15 amino acids. The trim removed 3 bases at V and 3 bases at J, leaving 8 bases unmatched. Germline V lookup: CDR1 SGHNT, CDR2 YYREEE (reference sequence). The CDR3 DNA reads as TGTGCCAGCAGCTCTGGCCAGGGGGCATTCTACGAGCAGTACTTC. Translated, it gives CASSSGQGAFYEQYF.

V is TRBV11-3 and J is TRBJ2-3; TRBD2 matches 11 bases. The germline V gene encodes CDR1 SGHNT and CDR2 YENEEA. The trim removed 5 bases at V and 4 bases at J, leaving 8 bases unmatched. The CDR3 totals 16 residues. CDR3 sequence: CASSPVTSGGADTQYF. The CDR3 region has the DNA TGTGCCAGCAGCCCTGTAACTAGCGGGGGCGCAGATACGCAGTATTTT.

The CDR3 nucleotides are TGTGCCAGCAGCTTACGAACACCCTCCTACAATGAGCAGTTCTTC. Amino acid sequence: CASSLRTPSYNEQFF. V and J are TRBV13 and TRBJ2-1; D is uncertain. The V gene's germline CDR1 is PRHDT and CDR2 FYEKMQ (reference sequence). Between the trimmed V and J ends, which lost 2 bases and 0 bases, there was a span of 8 bases. The CDR3 runs 15 residues. The complete variable domain, with remaining parts taken from reference TRBV13 and TRBJ2-1, reads AAGVIQSPRHLIKEKRETATLKCYPIPRHDTVYWYQQGPGQDPQFLISFYEKMQSDKGSIPDRFSAQQFSDYHSELNMSSLELGDSALYFCASSLRTPSYNEQFFGPGTRLTVL.

The chain couples TRBV25-1 to TRBJ1-4; 7 bases line up with TRBD1. V gave up 1 base and J gave up 1 base; unmatched junction bases: 3. CDR3 length: 16 amino acids. From germline, CDR1 is MGHDK and CDR2 SYGVNS. The CDR3 DNA sequence: TGTGCCAGCAGTGAATCCCGACAGGGAACTAATGAAAAACTGTTTTTT. As protein: CASSESRQGTNEKLFF.

The chain links TRBV2 to TRBJ2-7; a weak D match, TRBD1 (5 bases). Trimming took off 2 bases at V and 6 bases at J, with 17 bases between the two ends. This CDR3 spans 15 amino acids. Germline CDR1 and CDR2: SNHLY and FYNNEI. Here the CDR3 reads CASSESAGYYSEQYF. DNA of the CDR3: TGTGCCAGCAGTGAATCGGCAGGGTATTACTCCGAGCAGTACTTC. Using reference TRBV2 and TRBJ2-7 for the parts outside the CDR3, the full variable domain is EPEVTQTPSHQVTQMGQEVILRCVPISNHLYFYWYRQILGQKVEFLVSFYNNEISEKSEIFDDQFSVERPDGSNFTLKIRSTKLEDSAMYFCASSESAGYYSEQYFGPGTRLTVT.

The chain employs TRBV11-2 and TRBJ2-7, with D perhaps TRBD2 (5 bases). Per the germline V gene, CDR1 is SGHAT and CDR2 is FQNNGV. V was trimmed by 2 bases and J by 0 bases, leaving 14 bases between them. The CDR3 is 16 residues long. DNA for the CDR3: TGTGCCAGCAGCTTACTCCTCCAGCGGAGCTCCTACGAGCAGTACTTC. It yields the protein CASSLLLQRSSYEQYF.

This chain's CDR3 is CASSLYGPGNNSPLHF. The DNA of the CDR3 is TGCGCCAGCAGCTTATATGGACCGGGGAACAATTCACCCCTCCACTTT. This rearrangement joins TRBV5-1 to TRBJ1-6; D is ambiguous. V was cut by 2 bases and J by 7 bases, with 16 bases left in between. CDR1 and CDR2 (germline): SGHRS, YFSETQ. The CDR3 totals 16 residues.

This clone was recorded a few times. The chain uses TRBV6-5 and TRBJ1-2; the match to TRBD1 covers 8 bases. Germline CDR1 MNHEY, CDR2 SVGAGI. V gave up 0 bases and J gave up 2 bases; unmatched junction bases: 2. The CDR3 length is 15 residues. This chain's CDR3 is CASSYSRTGNYGYTF. The CDR3 DNA sequence: TGTGCCAGCAGTTACTCGAGGACAGGGAACTATGGCTACACCTTC.

This clone appeared once. V gene TRBV5-8 combines with J gene TRBJ1-2, with D perhaps matching TRBD1 (6 bases). Germline-derived CDR1 and CDR2 are SGHTS and YDEGEE. The CDR3 is 13 residues long. Trimming pared 4 bases from V and 7 bases from J, leaving 14 bases between. The CDR3, as DNA: TGTGCCAGCAGCGAACAGGGATTTGGTGGCTACACCTTC. Encoded protein: CASSEQGFGGYTF.

The rearrangement links TRBV7-3 to TRBJ2-7, with 8 bases lining up with TRBD2. V was pared by 5 bases and J by 3 bases, with 6 bases of the junction left unmatched. The CDR3 spans 14 residues. CDR1 SGHTA and CDR2 FQGTGA come from the germline V gene. The CDR3 is CASSPTGTSYEQYF. Here the CDR3 DNA reads TGTGCCAGCAGCCCAACAGGGACTAGCTACGAGCAGTACTTC.

The chain joins TRBV2 to TRBJ2-1, with 7 bases identical to TRBD2. The CDR3 totals 16 residues. Per the germline V gene, CDR1 is SNHLY and CDR2 is FYNNEI. The J segment lost 3 bases and the V segment lost 3 bases, leaving 8 bases of the junction unmatched. CDR3 amino acids: CASSEASGGFYNEQFF. The CDR3, as DNA: TGTGCCAGCAGTGAGGCTAGCGGAGGGTTCTACAATGAGCAGTTCTTC.

The chain couples TRBV5-1 to TRBJ2-3; D gene ambiguous. The ends were cut back, 1 base at V and 4 bases at J, with 7 bases in the middle. This CDR3 region has 13 residues. Germline V gene data show CDR1 as SGHRS and CDR2 as YFSETQ. The CDR3 loop is CASSLPDADTQYF. CDR3 nucleotide sequence: TGCGCCAGCAGCTTGCCAGATGCAGATACGCAGTATTTT.